This T cell receptor beta chain was sequenced during a study of T cells in localized non-small cell lung cancer. Study-level findings and limits: Among the top 100 tumor clones, a median around 50 appeared in adjacent lung. Heterogeneity remains possible, as sequencing covered one tumor region only.

Measured with immunoSEQ multiplex PCR; TCRdb has only the in-frame clones, and not every one. The sample records roughly 26,000 clones, over 70% being singletons. CDR3 length equals 14 residues. Trimming took 6 bases from V and 3 from J, leaving 12 bases between them. Germline loops: CDR1 LNHDA, CDR2 SQIVND (reference sequence). Comments on this clone: Its antigen is currently unknown.

The origin of this receptor is a man aged 40 to 75 with stage III squamous cell lung carcinoma. The material sequenced was peripheral blood, taken before any cancer treatment. This sequence joins TRBV19 and TRBJ1-3; D not resolved. CDR3 protein: CASSQHLSGNTIYF. The DNA of the CDR3 is TGTGCCAGTAGCCAACACCTCAGTGGAAACACCATATATTTT.